The rows below give T cell receptor beta chains drawn from one sample of a study of identifying expanded T cells in peripheral blood. TCRdb keeps only in-frame clones here, not all; method: immunoSEQ multiplex PCR. The sample holds under 70,000 clones, over 75% seen once. The specimen was blood. Receptor source: a person between 18 and 75 years old in good health. Both conserved end residues are part of each CDR3. A D gene is named only where the DNA matches it firmly. A clone size is listed for some rows: how often the clone was seen (once, few, many), or a class if it is expanded.

V gene	J gene	D gene	clone size	CDR3 DNA	CDR3 protein
TRBV27	TRBJ2-1	TRBD2	.	TGTGCCAGCAGTCTCCTAGCGGGAGCGCAAGGTGAGCAGTTCTTC	CASSLLAGAQGEQFF
TRBV11-3	TRBJ2-1	TRBD1	few	TGTGCCAGCAGCTCAGGGACAGGGAGATACAATGAGCAGTTCTTC	CASSSGTGRYNEQFF
TRBV11-2	TRBJ2-5	.	.	TGTGCCAGCAGCCTGGACCTCGTAGAGACCCAGTACTTC	CASSLDLVETQYF
TRBV23-1	TRBJ2-2	.	.	TGCGCCAGCACTTCACACGGACCGAACACCGGGGAGCTGTTTTTT	CASTSHGPNTGELFF
TRBV6-6	TRBJ1-6	.	.	TGTGCCAGCAGCTCTCAAGGGGGTCAAGGATCACCCCTCCACTTT	CASSSQGGQGSPLHF
TRBV4-2	TRBJ2-3	TRBD2	many	TGTGCCAGCAGCCAAGAAGAGGGCGGGGGGGCCACAGATACGCAGTATTTT	CASSQEEGGGATDTQYF
TRBV19	TRBJ2-6	.	.	TGTGCCAGTAGTACTCAGGGTTCGGGGGCCAACGTCCTGACTTTC	CASSTQGSGANVLTF
TRBV28	TRBJ1-1	TRBD1	.	TGTGCCACCATGCCCCCCGGGACAGTTAACACTGAAGCTTTCTTT	CATMPPGTVNTEAFF
TRBV28	TRBJ1-3	.	.	TGTGCCAGCAGCATCATATCGAGAAACACCATATATTTT	CASSIISRNTIYF
TRBV10-3	TRBJ2-7	.	few	TGTGCCATCAAACAGGGCAGGACCTACGAGCAGTACTTC	CAIKQGRTYEQYF
TRBV27	TRBJ2-2	TRBD1	.	TGTGCCAGCAGGAAGACAGGGCTAAACACCGGGGAGCTGTTTTTT	CASRKTGLNTGELFF
TRBV5-1	TRBJ1-4	.	once	TGCGCCAGCAGCTTGGGGGGGATTAATGAAAAACTGTTTTTT	CASSLGGINEKLFF
TRBV7-3	TRBJ2-2	.	few	TGTGCCAGCAGCTTAGGTATAGCCGGGGAGCTGTTTTTT	CASSLGIAGELFF
TRBV5-4	TRBJ2-7	TRBD2	.	TGTGCCAGCAGCGCCCGACTAGCGGGGTCTGGGGAGCAGTACTTC	CASSARLAGSGEQYF
TRBV5-1	TRBJ2-3	.	.	TGCGCCAGCAGGGACGGCAAGGGTGGAGATACGCAGTATTTT	CASRDGKGGDTQYF
TRBV10-3	TRBJ1-1	TRBD1	.	TGTGCCATCAGTTTCGGACAGGGGGCATCAGCTTTCTTT	CAISFGQGASAFF
TRBV28	TRBJ2-3	TRBD1	.	TGTGCCAGCAGCTACCGACAGGGAGCAGATACGCAGTATTTT	CASSYRQGADTQYF
TRBV25-1	TRBJ2-1	TRBD1	.	TGTGCCAGCAGTGCGGGGACAGGGGAAAGCGATGAGCAGTTCTTC	CASSAGTGESDEQFF
TRBV5-6	TRBJ2-7	.	.	TGTGCCAGCAGCTTGCCGAGCCCTTACGAGCAGTACTTC	CASSLPSPYEQYF
TRBV27	TRBJ2-7	TRBD2	.	TGTGCCAGTAAACTAGCGGGAGCTGACGAGCAGTACTTC	CASKLAGADEQYF
TRBV4-3	TRBJ2-6	TRBD2	.	TGCGCCAGCAGCCATGGGACTAGCGGGTCTGGGGCCAACGTCCTGACTTTC	CASSHGTSGSGANVLTF
TRBV18	TRBJ2-2	TRBD1	once	TGTGCCAGCTCACTTTCGACAGGGCCCGGGGAGCTGTTTTTT	CASSLSTGPGELFF
TRBV5-1	TRBJ2-1	.	.	TGCGCCAGCAGCGGGATGGTGGGACACTTCTACAATGAGCAGTTCTTC	CASSGMVGHFYNEQFF
TRBV4-2	TRBJ2-3	.	.	TGTGCCAGCAGCCAAGGACAAGGTCAACCAACGGATACGCAGTATTTT	CASSQGQGQPTDTQYF
TRBV19	TRBJ2-7	.	.	TGTGCCAGTAGTTCGATTTTCGGATCCTACGAGCAGTACTTC	CASSSIFGSYEQYF
TRBV30	TRBJ2-7	TRBD2	.	TGTGCCTGGAGTGTACCGACGACTAGCGGGAGGGGTCGGGAGCAGTACTTC	CAWSVPTTSGRGREQYF
TRBV2	TRBJ1-2	.	.	TGTGCCAGCAGTGAATTACGCGACTCCTATGGCTACACCTTC	CASSELRDSYGYTF
TRBV27	TRBJ1-3	TRBD1	.	TGTGCCAGCAGTGAACGGACAGGGGGCGGTTACACCATATATTTT	CASSERTGGGYTIYF
TRBV7-9	TRBJ2-1	TRBD1	.	TGTGCCAGCAGCCCCCGGGACAGGAGAAATGAGCAGTTCTTC	CASSPRDRRNEQFF
TRBV7-9	TRBJ2-1	.	few	TGTGCCAGCAGCTTAGCGGATGCTCAAAGAAATGGGGAGCAGTTCTTC	CASSLADAQRNGEQFF
TRBV7-6	TRBJ2-1	TRBD1	.	TGTGCCAGCAGCTTCCGACAGGGCCATGAGCAGTTCTTC	CASSFRQGHEQFF
TRBV11-2	TRBJ2-6	.	once	TGTGCCAGCAGCTTCCCCGGGGCCAACGTCCTGACTTTC	CASSFPGANVLTF
TRBV5-4	TRBJ1-1	.	.	TGTGCCAGCAGCTTTGCCCTGATGAACACTGAAGCTTTCTTT	CASSFALMNTEAFF
TRBV6-5	TRBJ2-5	TRBD1	.	TGTGCCAGCAGTTACTCGAAGGGGGCCGTAGAGACCCAGTACTTC	CASSYSKGAVETQYF
TRBV5-5	TRBJ2-7	TRBD2	.	TGTGCCAGCGGGGCCTCTCCCTCTAGCGGGAGGTCCCACGAGCAGTACTTC	CASGASPSSGRSHEQYF
TRBV4-3	TRBJ2-3	TRBD2	few	TGCGCCAGCAATTGTGGGAGGGCCAAGGTGGCAGATACGCAGTATTTT	CASNCGRAKVADTQYF
TRBV7-3	TRBJ2-2	.	.	TGTGCCAGCAGCTTAGTAGGGTCGCGGGGCACCGGGGAGCTGTTTTTT	CASSLVGSRGTGELFF
TRBV4-1	TRBJ1-1	.	.	TGCGCCAGCAGCCAAGCCTTGGTTGGGGACAATGTCGCTGAAGCTTTCTTT	CASSQALVGDNVAEAFF
TRBV10-3	TRBJ2-7	TRBD2	once	TGTGCCATCAGTGAGTCGAGGCTAGCGGCCTACGAGCAGTACTTC	CAISESRLAAYEQYF
TRBV28	TRBJ2-2	.	.	TGTGCCAGCAGTGTGTATAGGAGGAACGGGGAGCTGTTTTTT	CASSVYRRNGELFF
TRBV27	TRBJ1-2	.	.	TGTGCCAGCAGTTTAGGGCCCCACAGCGGCTACACCTTC	CASSLGPHSGYTF
TRBV2	TRBJ2-1	TRBD2	.	TGTGCCAGCTCCTATAGCGGGGAGACCGACAATGAGCAGTTCTTC	CASSYSGETDNEQFF
TRBV5-1	TRBJ2-5	.	.	TGCGCCAGCAGCTTGGCACGGCAGGGAAAGGTCGAGACCCAGTACTTC	CASSLARQGKVETQYF
TRBV6-4	TRBJ2-3	.	once	TGTGCCAGCAGTGCCTCGAGCGGGAGCACAGATACGCAGTATTTT	CASSASSGSTDTQYF
TRBV11-2	TRBJ2-1	.	.	TGTGCCAGCAGCTTAGGGATGGGGGTTAGGCGCAATGAGCAGTTCTTC	CASSLGMGVRRNEQFF
TRBV11-2	TRBJ2-2	.	.	TGTGCCAGCAGCTTAGATCCGGTGGGAGCCGGGGAGCTGTTTTTT	CASSLDPVGAGELFF
TRBV6-5	TRBJ2-4	.	.	TGTGCCAGCGGGGACGGAGTGAACATTCAGTACTTC	CASGDGVNIQYF
TRBV28	TRBJ1-1	.	.	TGTGCCAGCAGTCAGACATCGGTTGAAGCTTTCTTT	CASSQTSVEAFF
TRBV7-2	TRBJ2-7	.	.	TGTGCCAGCAGCTGGAGAACCAGGGGTCCCTACGAGCAGTACTTC	CASSWRTRGPYEQYF
TRBV30	TRBJ2-3	TRBD2	.	TGTGCCTGGAGCACTAGCGGGAGGCCAGATACGCAGTATTTT	CAWSTSGRPDTQYF